Below, 4 T cell receptor beta chains from the same sample are listed, as sequenced in a study of technical replicates of blood from a handful of donors (dated by TCRdb to 2015 to 2018). Libraries were made using the immunoSEQ multiplex PCR assay. The source is immuneACCESS, and TCRdb retained only in-frame sequences with V and J called. Part of the clones is not carried over; for the studies checked, unresolved V genes explain less than half of this, and the remainder is unexplained. This sample has about 57,000 clones in its table, and more than 85% of those were observed once. Together, the top ten hold approximately 5% of the sample. Sequenced material: PBMCs. The receptor source for this set is a human donor in good health. Some clones in this sample may be carry-over from other donors' samples.

V usage is TRBV5-4 and J usage is TRBJ1-4; D remains unclear. Germline lookup yields CDR1 SGHNT and CDR2 YYREEE (reference sequence). The V end lost 0 bases, the J end lost 3 bases, and 9 bases lay between the germline ends. The CDR3 loop spans 15 amino acids. Here the CDR3 DNA reads TGTGCCAGCAGCTTGGGGGGAGCGCCTAATGAAAAACTGTTTTTT. It codes for CASSLGGAPNEKLFF.

This clone was counted a single time. V is TRBV7-9 and J is TRBJ2-3; 7 bases are a match to TRBD2. J was trimmed by 2 bases and V by 5 bases; bases with no gene match: 10. Germline lookup yields CDR1 SEHNR and CDR2 FQNEAQ (reference sequence). CDR3 length: 16 amino acids. The CDR3 bases are TGTGCCAGCAGCCCCTCCGTCGGGGGGTACACAGATACGCAGTATTTT. Translating it yields CASSPSVGGYTDTQYF.

The rearrangement uses TRBV4-3 and TRBJ2-7; D not resolved. CDR1 and CDR2 (germline): LGHNA, YSLEER. The CDR3 has 14 amino acids. The ends were cut back, 0 bases at V and 5 bases at J, with 11 bases in the middle. CDR3 coding DNA: TGCGCCAGCAGCCAAGATGCAGGTTTGGACGAGCAGTACTTC. Encoded protein: CASSQDAGLDEQYF.

CDR3 loop: CASSPQQGDGYTF. The CDR3 nucleotides are TGTGCCAGCTCACCACAACAGGGGGATGGCTACACCTTC. The chain links TRBV18 to TRBJ1-2; 8 positions match TRBD1. The CDR3 is 13 residues long. J gave up 6 bases and V 1 base, and 1 base lay outside the gene matches. Germline-derived CDR1 and CDR2 are KGHSH and LQKENI. Combining the CDR3 with reference TRBV18 and TRBJ1-2 gives the whole variable domain NAGVMQNPRHLVRRRGQEARLRCSPMKGHSHVYWYRQLPEEGLKFMVYLQKENIIDESGMPKERFSAEFPKEGPSILRIQQVVRGDSAAYFCASSPQQGDGYTFGSGTRLTVV.